A selection of T cell receptor beta chains follows, all from one sample in a study of blood T cells in healthy people across ages. TCRdb ran MiXCR on the 5' RACE reads and lists one entry per CDR3 protein. Here the sample spans some 710,000 distinct CDR3 sequences, approximately 21% being singletons. Sequencing was done on a sample of blood. All receptors derive from a man between 65 and 85 years old in good health. Each CDR3 is given with its conserved first and last residue. The order of the fields is V gene, J gene, clone size, D gene, CDR3 DNA, CDR3 protein. D genes are given only for firm matches. Part of the rows lack a size; the others show once, few, many or a class for expanded clones.

v_gene: TRBV20-1
j_gene: TRBJ2-7
abundance: few
d_gene: TRBD2
CDR3nt: TGCAGTGCTAGACCGGGCGGGGGGAAGTACGAGCAGTACTTC
CDR3aa: CSARPGGGKYEQYF

v_gene: TRBV20-1
j_gene: TRBJ1-2
abundance: few
d_gene: .
CDR3nt: TGCAGTGCTAGTGGAGTTGGCTACACCTTC
CDR3aa: CSASGVGYTF

v_gene: TRBV20-1
j_gene: TRBJ1-1
abundance: few
d_gene: TRBD1
CDR3nt: TGCAGTGCTAGAGATACCCGACAGGGAGACACTGAAGCTTTCTTT
CDR3aa: CSARDTRQGDTEAFF

v_gene: TRBV12-1
j_gene: TRBJ1-2
abundance: few
d_gene: .
CDR3nt: TGTGCCAGCAGCTTTCGTTCGGGACGTCCATATGGCTACACCTTC
CDR3aa: CASSFRSGRPYGYTF

v_gene: TRBV2
j_gene: TRBJ1-2
abundance: few
d_gene: .
CDR3nt: TGTGCCGGGGGTGAAAGGTATGGCTACACCTTC
CDR3aa: CAGGERYGYTF

v_gene: TRBV15
j_gene: TRBJ1-5
abundance: few
d_gene: .
CDR3nt: TGTGCCACCAGCAGACGGGGTCAGCCCCAGCATTTT
CDR3aa: CATSRRGQPQHF

v_gene: TRBV20-1
j_gene: TRBJ2-5
abundance: many
d_gene: .
CDR3nt: TGCAGTGCTAGCGATTCAAATACTGGGGAGACCCAGTACTTC
CDR3aa: CSASDSNTGETQYF

v_gene: TRBV6-5
j_gene: TRBJ2-1
abundance: .
d_gene: .
CDR3nt: TGTGCCAGCAGTTACAATCGAAGGAATGAGCAGTTCTTC
CDR3aa: CASSYNRRNEQFF

v_gene: TRBV2
j_gene: TRBJ1-1
abundance: .
d_gene: .
CDR3nt: TGTGCCAGCAGTGAAGCCCCCGATGTGAGCACTGAAGCTTTCTTT
CDR3aa: CASSEAPDVSTEAFF

v_gene: TRBV3-1
j_gene: TRBJ2-1
abundance: .
d_gene: TRBD2
CDR3nt: TGTGCCAGCAGCCAAACCGGGACTAGCGGCTACAATGAGCAGTTCTTC
CDR3aa: CASSQTGTSGYNEQFF

v_gene: TRBV6-5
j_gene: TRBJ1-5
abundance: few
d_gene: .
CDR3nt: TGTGCCAGCAGTTACTCCCCAGCCTCTTCGCCCCAGCATTTT
CDR3aa: CASSYSPASSPQHF

v_gene: TRBV20-1
j_gene: TRBJ2-7
abundance: .
d_gene: .
CDR3nt: TGCAGTGCTGTGGGGCATGAGCAGTACTTC
CDR3aa: CSAVGHEQYF

v_gene: TRBV24-1
j_gene: TRBJ1-2
abundance: many
d_gene: .
CDR3nt: TGTGCCACCAGTGCGTCCGGGTATGGCTACACCTTC
CDR3aa: CATSASGYGYTF

v_gene: TRBV5-4
j_gene: TRBJ2-5
abundance: many
d_gene: TRBD2
CDR3nt: TGTGCCAGCAGCATCCCTACTAGCGTTGAGACCCAGTACTTC
CDR3aa: CASSIPTSVETQYF

v_gene: TRBV28
j_gene: TRBJ2-4
abundance: .
d_gene: TRBD2
CDR3nt: TGTGCCAGCAGTCCTGGGACTAGTGTGACCAAAAACATTCAGTACTTC
CDR3aa: CASSPGTSVTKNIQYF

v_gene: TRBV18
j_gene: TRBJ2-3
abundance: few
d_gene: .
CDR3nt: TGTGCCAGCTCACCACAAGGGGATGGGACAGATACGCAGTATTTT
CDR3aa: CASSPQGDGTDTQYF

v_gene: TRBV20-1
j_gene: TRBJ1-6
abundance: few
d_gene: TRBD1
CDR3nt: TGCAGTGCTAGCGGGGACAGGGGCTCCTATAATTCACCCCTCCACTTT
CDR3aa: CSASGDRGSYNSPLHF

v_gene: TRBV12-3/TRBV12-4
j_gene: TRBJ1-3
abundance: many
d_gene: .
CDR3nt: TGTGCCAGCAGTTTCCCCCTGGGGATGGGAAACACCATATATTTT
CDR3aa: CASSFPLGMGNTIYF

v_gene: TRBV7-6
j_gene: TRBJ2-1
abundance: .
d_gene: .
CDR3nt: TGTGCCAGCAGCTTACTAGGGGGTTCGCAACCCGATGAGCAGTTCTTC
CDR3aa: CASSLLGGSQPDEQFF

v_gene: TRBV12-3/TRBV12-4
j_gene: TRBJ2-5
abundance: .
d_gene: .
CDR3nt: TGTGCCAGCAGTTTGACGGACAGCTCCTACGGGCAGTACTTC
CDR3aa: CASSLTDSSYGQYF

v_gene: TRBV6-6
j_gene: TRBJ1-1
abundance: few
d_gene: TRBD1
CDR3nt: TGTGCCAGCAGTTCGACGGACAGGGGGAACACTGAAGCTTTCTTT
CDR3aa: CASSSTDRGNTEAFF

v_gene: TRBV28
j_gene: TRBJ2-3
abundance: .
d_gene: TRBD2
CDR3nt: TGTGCCAGCAGTACAGGGACTAGCGGGTCTAGCACAGATACGCAGTATTTT
CDR3aa: CASSTGTSGSSTDTQYF

v_gene: TRBV6-2/TRBV6-3
j_gene: TRBJ2-6
abundance: once
d_gene: .
CDR3nt: TGTGCCAGCACGTTCCGGGCTGGGGCCAACGTCCTGACTTTC
CDR3aa: CASTFRAGANVLTF

v_gene: TRBV7-2
j_gene: TRBJ2-1
abundance: many
d_gene: .
CDR3nt: TGTGCCAGCAGCTTAACGGGTGTCGCCTACAATGAGCAGTTCTTC
CDR3aa: CASSLTGVAYNEQFF

v_gene: TRBV7-2
j_gene: TRBJ1-4
abundance: .
d_gene: TRBD1
CDR3nt: TGTGCCAGCAGCACCGGGACAGGGAGGATTGAAAAACTGTTTTTT
CDR3aa: CASSTGTGRIEKLFF

v_gene: TRBV20-1
j_gene: TRBJ1-1
abundance: .
d_gene: TRBD1
CDR3nt: TGCAGTGCCTTACCGGGACAGGGGGCGGGCAAAGCTTTCTTT
CDR3aa: CSALPGQGAGKAFF

v_gene: TRBV7-2
j_gene: TRBJ1-1
abundance: few
d_gene: .
CDR3nt: TGTGCCAGCAGCTTAGGGGGACCCGCCGCGGGCACTGAAGCTTTCTTT
CDR3aa: CASSLGGPAAGTEAFF

v_gene: TRBV12-3/TRBV12-4
j_gene: TRBJ1-2
abundance: many
d_gene: .
CDR3nt: TGTGCCAGCAGTTTCCAAACACCCGACGGGGACTATGGCTACACCTTC
CDR3aa: CASSFQTPDGDYGYTF

v_gene: TRBV12-3/TRBV12-4
j_gene: TRBJ1-1
abundance: .
d_gene: .
CDR3nt: TGTGCCAGCAGTTTCATGGGGGACTGGGGGCTGGAGAACACTGAAGCTTTCTTT
CDR3aa: CASSFMGDWGLENTEAFF

v_gene: TRBV19
j_gene: TRBJ1-2
abundance: .
d_gene: .
CDR3nt: TGTGCCAGTAACCCCGTCGGGGGAAACTATGGCTACACCTTC
CDR3aa: CASNPVGGNYGYTF

v_gene: TRBV28
j_gene: TRBJ2-7
abundance: .
d_gene: TRBD2
CDR3nt: TGTGCCAGCAGTTTACTCGGGGGGAGGTACGAGCAGTACTTC
CDR3aa: CASSLLGGRYEQYF

v_gene: TRBV14
j_gene: TRBJ2-7
abundance: few
d_gene: .
CDR3nt: TGTGCCAGCAGCCAAGATCACCCGGGGCCTACCTACGAGCAGTACTTC
CDR3aa: CASSQDHPGPTYEQYF

v_gene: TRBV5-1
j_gene: TRBJ2-3
abundance: medium-sized
d_gene: .
CDR3nt: TGCGCCAGCAGCTTGGTGGCTCCGAGCACAGATACGCAGTATTTT
CDR3aa: CASSLVAPSTDTQYF

v_gene: TRBV15
j_gene: TRBJ1-1
abundance: .
d_gene: .
CDR3nt: TGTGCCACCAGCAGAGAGAGCGGCATGGGGAACACTGAAGCTTTCTTT
CDR3aa: CATSRESGMGNTEAFF

v_gene: TRBV12-3/TRBV12-4
j_gene: TRBJ2-7
abundance: .
d_gene: .
CDR3nt: TGTGCCAGCAGTTTAGGGCGAGGCGGGTACGAGCAGTACTTC
CDR3aa: CASSLGRGGYEQYF

v_gene: TRBV7-2
j_gene: TRBJ2-1
abundance: few
d_gene: .
CDR3nt: TGTGCCAGCAGCTACAGATCGGGCTTCTCCTACAATGAGCAGTTCTTC
CDR3aa: CASSYRSGFSYNEQFF

v_gene: TRBV6-1
j_gene: TRBJ1-4
abundance: few
d_gene: .
CDR3nt: TGTGCCAGCAGGGACAGTGAAAAACTGTTTTTT
CDR3aa: CASRDSEKLFF

v_gene: TRBV5-1
j_gene: TRBJ2-5
abundance: many
d_gene: .
CDR3nt: TGCGCCAGCAGCTTAGGCCGACGACGACAAGAGACCCAGTACTTC
CDR3aa: CASSLGRRRQETQYF

v_gene: TRBV5-1
j_gene: TRBJ2-4
abundance: few
d_gene: TRBD1
CDR3nt: TGCGCCAGCAGCTTGGAATTACAAGACAGGGACATTCAGTACTTC
CDR3aa: CASSLELQDRDIQYF

v_gene: TRBV11-2
j_gene: TRBJ2-3
abundance: many
d_gene: TRBD1
CDR3nt: TGTGCCAGCAGCTTAGGTTGGACAGGGAGCACAGATACGCAGTATTTT
CDR3aa: CASSLGWTGSTDTQYF

v_gene: TRBV20-1
j_gene: TRBJ2-1
abundance: few
d_gene: TRBD2
CDR3nt: TGCAGTGCTAGAGATAGCGGGAGTTTTAATGAGCAGTTCTTC
CDR3aa: CSARDSGSFNEQFF

v_gene: TRBV6-6
j_gene: TRBJ2-5
abundance: many
d_gene: TRBD2
CDR3nt: TGTGCCAGCAGGCCGCGGACTAGCGGGAATATTTGGGACCAGTACTTC
CDR3aa: CASRPRTSGNIWDQYF

v_gene: TRBV5-6
j_gene: TRBJ1-4
abundance: .
d_gene: TRBD1
CDR3nt: TGTGCCAGCAGCCTAGGACAGGGCCCTAATGAAAAACTGTTTTTT
CDR3aa: CASSLGQGPNEKLFF

v_gene: TRBV15
j_gene: TRBJ1-5
abundance: few
d_gene: .
CDR3nt: TGTGCCACCAGCAGAGATCAGCGCAACAATCAGCCCCAGCATTTT
CDR3aa: CATSRDQRNNQPQHF

v_gene: TRBV28
j_gene: TRBJ1-4
abundance: few
d_gene: TRBD1
CDR3nt: TGTGCCAACTCGAGGGGGCTCGGTGAAAAACTGTTTTTT
CDR3aa: CANSRGLGEKLFF